This T cell receptor beta chain appears in the sequencing data of a study of blood T cell repertoires in COVID-19 (dated by TCRdb to 2020 to 2021). Study-wide context: Samples covering the acute and convalescent phases of COVID-19 were provided by collaborators in the United States, Italy and Spain. The material from the prospective study consisted of cDNA or gDNA derived from T cells, B-cell-depleted T cells, or PBMCs. Subjects who had been exposed to COVID-19, were actively infected with it, or had recovered from it provided the deeply sampled blood TCRbeta repertoires that made up the dataset. The repertoires were released in a freely available public database intended as a resource for research on the immune response to SARS-CoV-2. Samples came from the ongoing ImmuneRACE study (first 160 participants) plus 1,254 subjects from 6 global collaborators. A de-identified subject ID, COVID-19 status, age in years and sex were almost always included in the sample metadata. Where HLA class I and class II types were available, the types were taken from metadata supplied by the sample provider, not from assay-based typing.

The collaborating institutions used their own protocols to collect whole blood in K2EDTA tubes. For TCRbeta analysis, collaborators shipped samples as frozen whole blood, isolated PBMCs, or DNA extracted from either of those sample types. The immunoSEQ Assay, a bias-controlled multiplex PCR, was used to amplify TCRbeta CDR3 regions from genomic DNA. The paper's processing steps were these. The number of nucleated cells in each sample was estimated from the amplification of reference gene primers within the assay. Sequence reads were collapsed and filtered to measure the absolute abundance of every unique TCRbeta CDR3 rearrangement. Productive Simpson clonality was computed per sample as the square root of Simpson's diversity index over productive rearrangements. TCRdb provides this immuneACCESS table in a form limited to in-frame rearrangements. Some clones are lacking; in checked studies, under half of them reflect an unresolved V gene, and why the rest are absent is not known. For V, J and clone size, that table is used; D and trimming come from the DNA. This sample comprises hundreds of thousands of clones, roughly 88% of them detected only once. Of the sample, around 4% falls within the top ten clones.

What the study reported, not specific to this receptor: The amount of clinical and demographic metadata varied by source and participant and was provided uncurated.

From its cysteine to its phenylalanine, the CDR3 spans 14 amino acids. Only the CDR3 region is kept as DNA, spanning 42 bases read in frame from base 1. V lost 8 bases and J lost 3 bases, and the count of bases not matched to a germline gene is 9. For CDR1 and CDR2, the germline V gene lists MNHEY and SVGAGI. Details on this clone: The specificity of this receptor is unknown. The input lacks base qualities; no much larger clone sits a single base away.

Sample: peripheral blood. The origin of this receptor is a woman between 45 and 65 years old with active or convalescent COVID-19. The rearrangement joined TRBV6-5 to TRBJ2-7; TRBD1 lines up with 8 middle nucleotides. The nucleotide sequence reads TGTGCCAGCCGCCCGACAGGGGAAGTCTACGAGCAGTACTTC. Translated, it reads CASRPTGEVYEQYF.